This T cell receptor (beta chain) was sequenced during a study of T cells in localized non-small cell lung cancer. Only in-frame clones appear in the TCRdb table, and some are missing; sequencing was by immunoSEQ multiplex PCR. The sample carries fewer than 1,200 clones, roughly 35% recorded once. Study results and caveats: A denser population of T cells in blood accompanied longer overall survival. Sequencing was restricted to one tumor region; therefore, heterogeneity remains possible. Adjacent lung was found to contain a median approximately 60 of the top 100 tumor clones. Tumor trailed uninvolved adjacent lung in T cell clonality, which peaked there.

Remarks on this clone: The antigen remains undetermined.

Germline values: CDR1 KGHSH, CDR2 LQKENI. The length of the CDR3 is 13 residues. Between the trimmed V and J ends, which lost 3 bases and 6 bases, there was a span of 12 bases. The TCR originated in a woman aged 40-69 years with stage II squamous cell lung carcinoma. Sequencing was performed on normal lung tissue next to the tumor, taken before any cancer treatment. This chain uses TRBV18 with TRBJ2-7, with D perhaps TRBD1 (6 bases). DNA for the CDR3: TGTGCCAGCTCACCGTCCACAGGGAGCGAGCAGTACTTC. As protein: CASSPSTGSEQYF.